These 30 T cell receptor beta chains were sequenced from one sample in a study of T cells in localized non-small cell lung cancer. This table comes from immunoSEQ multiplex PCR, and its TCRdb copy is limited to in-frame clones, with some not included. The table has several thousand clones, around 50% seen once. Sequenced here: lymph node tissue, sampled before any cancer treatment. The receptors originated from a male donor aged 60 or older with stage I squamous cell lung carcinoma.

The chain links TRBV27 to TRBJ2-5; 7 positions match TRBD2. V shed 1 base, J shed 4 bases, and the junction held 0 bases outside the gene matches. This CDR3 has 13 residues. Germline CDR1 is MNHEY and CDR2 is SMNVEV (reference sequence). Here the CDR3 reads CASSLWGGETQYF. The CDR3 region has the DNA TGTGCCAGCAGTTTATGGGGGGGAGAGACCCAGTACTTC.

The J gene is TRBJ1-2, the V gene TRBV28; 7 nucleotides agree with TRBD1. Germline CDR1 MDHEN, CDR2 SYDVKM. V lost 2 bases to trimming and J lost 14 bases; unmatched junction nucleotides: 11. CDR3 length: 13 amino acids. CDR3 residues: CASSLGGGSQSTF. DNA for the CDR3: TGTGCCAGCAGTTTAGGAGGGGGCTCTCAGTCTACCTTC.

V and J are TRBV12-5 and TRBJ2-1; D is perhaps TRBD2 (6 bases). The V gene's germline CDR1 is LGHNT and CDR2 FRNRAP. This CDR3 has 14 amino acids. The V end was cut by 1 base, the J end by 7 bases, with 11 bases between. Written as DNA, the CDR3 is TGTGCTAGTGGTTTGGGGACGGACTATAATGAGCAGTTCTTC. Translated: CASGLGTDYNEQFF.

The CDR3 DNA reads TGTGCCAGCAGTGTGACAGGGGGGACAGATACGCAGTATTTT. Translation gives CASSVTGGTDTQYF. The chain couples TRBV25-1 to TRBJ2-3; the match to TRBD1 covers 9 bases. This CDR3 has 14 residues. V shed 4 bases and J 3 bases; nucleotides not matched to a gene: 2. From germline, CDR1 is MGHDK and CDR2 SYGVNS.

The chain's CDR3 is CASSPGAGYEQYF. The CDR3 DNA is TGTGCCAGCTCACCAGGTGCGGGCTACGAGCAGTACTTC. J is TRBJ2-7 and V is TRBV18; weak D call: TRBD2 (5 bases). The ends were cut back, 2 bases at V and 3 bases at J, with 8 bases in the middle. CDR1 KGHSH and CDR2 LQKENI come from the germline V gene. The CDR3 contains 13 residues.

The CDR3 region has the DNA TGCGCCAGCAGTGACCCCTACAATGAGCAGTTCTTC. Translating gives CASSDPYNEQFF. The rearrangement links TRBV10-2 to TRBJ2-1; D not resolved. Trimming pared 3 bases from V and 2 bases from J, leaving 2 bases between. The CDR3 consists of 12 residues. Germline values: CDR1 WSHSY, CDR2 SAAADI.

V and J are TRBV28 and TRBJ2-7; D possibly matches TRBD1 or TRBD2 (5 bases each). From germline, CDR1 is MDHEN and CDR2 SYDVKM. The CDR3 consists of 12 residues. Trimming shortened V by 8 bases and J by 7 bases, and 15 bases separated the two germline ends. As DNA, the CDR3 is TGTGCCAGCTCTCCCGGGGCATGGGAGCAGTACTTC. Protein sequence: CASSPGAWEQYF.

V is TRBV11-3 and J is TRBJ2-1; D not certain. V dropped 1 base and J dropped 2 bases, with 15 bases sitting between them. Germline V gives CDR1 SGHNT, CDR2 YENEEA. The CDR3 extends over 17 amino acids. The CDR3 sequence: CASSLGAPGRAYNEQFF. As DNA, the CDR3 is TGTGCCAGCAGCTTAGGGGCCCCAGGTCGGGCCTACAATGAGCAGTTCTTC. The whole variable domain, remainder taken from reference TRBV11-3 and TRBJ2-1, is EAGVVQSPRYKIIEKKQPVAFWCNPISGHNTLYWYLQNLGQGPELLIRYENEEAVDDSQLPKDRFSAERLKGVDSTLKIQPAELGDSAVYLCASSLGAPGRAYNEQFFGPGTRLTVL.

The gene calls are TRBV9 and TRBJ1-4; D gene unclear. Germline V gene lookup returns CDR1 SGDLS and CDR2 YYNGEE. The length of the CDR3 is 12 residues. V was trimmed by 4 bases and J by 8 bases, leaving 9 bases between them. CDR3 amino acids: CASSSRNEKLFF. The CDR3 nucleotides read TGTGCCAGCAGCTCACGGAACGAAAAACTGTTTTTT. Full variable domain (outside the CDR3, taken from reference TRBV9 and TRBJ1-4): DSGVTQTPKHLITATGQRVTLRCSPRSGDLSVYWYQQSLDQGLQFLIQYYNGEERAKGNILERFSAQQFPDLHSELNLSSLELGDSALYFCASSSRNEKLFFGSGTQLSVL.

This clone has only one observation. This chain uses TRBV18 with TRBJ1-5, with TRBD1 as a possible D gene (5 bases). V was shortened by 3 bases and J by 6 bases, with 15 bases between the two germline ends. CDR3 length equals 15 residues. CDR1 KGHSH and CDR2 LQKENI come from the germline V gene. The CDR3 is CASSPSDIVAQPQHF. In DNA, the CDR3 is TGTGCCAGCTCACCTTCGGACATCGTGGCTCAGCCCCAGCATTTT.

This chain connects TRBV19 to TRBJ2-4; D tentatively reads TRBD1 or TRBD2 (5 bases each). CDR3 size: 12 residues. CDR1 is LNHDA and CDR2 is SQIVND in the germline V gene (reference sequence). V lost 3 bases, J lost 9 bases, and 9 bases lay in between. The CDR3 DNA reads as TGTGCCAGTAGTATCTGGGGGAGCATTCAGTACTTC. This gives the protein CASSIWGSIQYF.

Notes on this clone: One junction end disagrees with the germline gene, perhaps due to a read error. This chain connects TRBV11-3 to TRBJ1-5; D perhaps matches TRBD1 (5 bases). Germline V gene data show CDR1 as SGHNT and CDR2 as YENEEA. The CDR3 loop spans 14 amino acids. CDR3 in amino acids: CASSLGQGDQPQHF. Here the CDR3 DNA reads TGTGCCAGCAGTTTAGGGCAGGGAGATCAGCCCCAGCATTTT.

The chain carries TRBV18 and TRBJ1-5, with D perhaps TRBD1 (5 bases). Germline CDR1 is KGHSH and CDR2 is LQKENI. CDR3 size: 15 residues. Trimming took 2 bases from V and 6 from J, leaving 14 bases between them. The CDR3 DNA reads TGTGCCAGCTCACCAAAGGTAGGGGCGGGTCAGCCCCAGCATTTT. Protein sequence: CASSPKVGAGQPQHF.

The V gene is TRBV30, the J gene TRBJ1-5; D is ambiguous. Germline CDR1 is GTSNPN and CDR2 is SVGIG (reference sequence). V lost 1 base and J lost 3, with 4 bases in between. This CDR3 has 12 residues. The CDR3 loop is CAWSGPNQPQHF. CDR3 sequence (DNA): TGTGCCTGGAGTGGGCCCAATCAGCCCCAGCATTTT.

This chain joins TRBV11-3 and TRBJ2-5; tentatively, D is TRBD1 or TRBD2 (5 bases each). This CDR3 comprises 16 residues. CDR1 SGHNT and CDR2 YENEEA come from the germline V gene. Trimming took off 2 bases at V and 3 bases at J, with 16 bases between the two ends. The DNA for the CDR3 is TGTGCCAGCAGCTTACTCGGGACCCCTGAGAAAGAGACCCAGTACTTC. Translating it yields CASSLLGTPEKETQYF.

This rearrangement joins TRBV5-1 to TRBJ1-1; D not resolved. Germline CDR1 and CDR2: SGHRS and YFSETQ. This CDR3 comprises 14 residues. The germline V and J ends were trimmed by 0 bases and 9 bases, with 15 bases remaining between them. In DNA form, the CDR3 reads TGCGCCAGCAGCTTGGGTCAAGCGACGGAAAAAGCTTTCTTT. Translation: CASSLGQATEKAFF.

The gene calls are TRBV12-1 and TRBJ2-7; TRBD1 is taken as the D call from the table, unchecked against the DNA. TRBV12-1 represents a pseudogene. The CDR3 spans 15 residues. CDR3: CASSFGGTGVYEQYF. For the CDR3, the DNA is TGTGCCAGCAGCTTTGGTGGGACAGGGGTCTACGAGCAGTACTTC.

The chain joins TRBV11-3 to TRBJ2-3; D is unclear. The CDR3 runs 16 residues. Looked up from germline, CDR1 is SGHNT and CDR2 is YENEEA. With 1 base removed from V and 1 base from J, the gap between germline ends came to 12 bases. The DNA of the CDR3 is TGTGCCAGCAGCTTAGGTGCGTCTTGGGGCACAGATACGCAGTATTTT. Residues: CASSLGASWGTDTQYF.

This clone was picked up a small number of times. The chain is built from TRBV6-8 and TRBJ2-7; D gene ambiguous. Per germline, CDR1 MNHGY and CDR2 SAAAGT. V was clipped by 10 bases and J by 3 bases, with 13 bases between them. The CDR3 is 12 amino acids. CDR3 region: CAIRNTDYEQYF. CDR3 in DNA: TGTGCCATCAGGAACACAGACTACGAGCAGTACTTC.

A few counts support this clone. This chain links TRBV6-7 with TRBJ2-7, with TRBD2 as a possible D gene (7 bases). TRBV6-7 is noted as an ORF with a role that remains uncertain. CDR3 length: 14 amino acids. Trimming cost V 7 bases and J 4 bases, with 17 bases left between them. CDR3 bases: TGTGCCAGCACTCCGAGGGGGGGAAAGTACGAGCAGTACTTC. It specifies CASTPRGGKYEQYF.

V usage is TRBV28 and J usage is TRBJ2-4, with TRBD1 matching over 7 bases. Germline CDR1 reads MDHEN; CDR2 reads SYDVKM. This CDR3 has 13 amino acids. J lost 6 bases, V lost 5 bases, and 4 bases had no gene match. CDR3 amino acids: CASSTQGLNIQYF. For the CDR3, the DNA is TGTGCCAGCAGTACACAGGGGCTAAACATTCAGTACTTC.

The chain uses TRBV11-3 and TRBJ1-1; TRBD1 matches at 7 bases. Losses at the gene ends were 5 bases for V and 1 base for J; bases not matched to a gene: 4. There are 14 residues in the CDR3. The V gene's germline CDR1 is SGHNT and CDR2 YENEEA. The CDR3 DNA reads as TGTGCCAGCAGCCCAGGGACAGCGAACACTGAAGCTTTCTTT. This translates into CASSPGTANTEAFF.

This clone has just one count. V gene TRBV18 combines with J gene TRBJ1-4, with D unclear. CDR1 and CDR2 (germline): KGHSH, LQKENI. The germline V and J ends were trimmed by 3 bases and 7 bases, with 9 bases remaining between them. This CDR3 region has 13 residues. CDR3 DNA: TGTGCCAGCTCACCTGGGATGGGTGAAAAACTGTTTTTT. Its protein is CASSPGMGEKLFF.

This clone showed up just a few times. CDR3 loop: CAWVPGHTAREEQYF. Written as DNA, the CDR3 is TGTGCCTGGGTACCGGGACACACTGCTCGTGAGGAGCAGTACTTC. The V call is TRBV30, the J call TRBJ2-7, with D maybe TRBD1 (6 bases). This CDR3 comprises 15 residues. Trimming cost V 5 bases and J 7 bases, with 24 bases left between them. The germline gives CDR1 GTSNPN, CDR2 SVGIG (reference sequence).

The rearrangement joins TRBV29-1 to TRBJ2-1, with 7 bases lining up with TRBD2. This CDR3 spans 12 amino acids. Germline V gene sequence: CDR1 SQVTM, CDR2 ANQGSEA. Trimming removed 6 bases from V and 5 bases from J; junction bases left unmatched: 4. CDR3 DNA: TGCAGCGTGGGACTACTTGACAATGAGCAGTTCTTC. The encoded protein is CSVGLLDNEQFF.

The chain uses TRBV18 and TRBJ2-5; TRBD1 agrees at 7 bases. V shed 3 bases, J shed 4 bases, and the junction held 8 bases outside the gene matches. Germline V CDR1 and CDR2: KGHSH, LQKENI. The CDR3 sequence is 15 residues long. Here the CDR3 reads CASSPFGAGGETQYF. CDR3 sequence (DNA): TGTGCCAGCTCACCGTTTGGGGCAGGGGGAGAGACCCAGTACTTC.

CDR3 amino acids: CASSLVGQGIDTQYF. The CDR3, as DNA: TGCGCCAGCAGCTTGGTGGGACAGGGGATTGATACGCAGTATTTT. This sequence joins TRBV5-1 and TRBJ2-3, with 10 nucleotides matching TRBD1. The V and J ends lost 0 bases and 6 bases, in that order; junction bases with no gene match: 4. Germline V CDR1 and CDR2: SGHRS, YFSETQ. The CDR3 runs 15 residues.

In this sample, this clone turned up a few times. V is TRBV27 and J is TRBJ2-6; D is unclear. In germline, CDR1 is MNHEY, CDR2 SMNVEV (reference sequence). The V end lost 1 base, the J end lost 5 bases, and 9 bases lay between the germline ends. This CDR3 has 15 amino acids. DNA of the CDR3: TGTGCCAGCAGTTTATTAGTAGGGAGGGCCAACGTCCTGACTTTC. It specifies CASSLLVGRANVLTF.

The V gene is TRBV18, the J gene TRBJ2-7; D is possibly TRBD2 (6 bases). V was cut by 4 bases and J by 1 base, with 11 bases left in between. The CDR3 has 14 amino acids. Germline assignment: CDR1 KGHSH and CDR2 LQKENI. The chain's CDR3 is CASSRGTQSYEQYF. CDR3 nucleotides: TGTGCCAGCTCACGCGGGACGCAATCCTACGAGCAGTACTTC.

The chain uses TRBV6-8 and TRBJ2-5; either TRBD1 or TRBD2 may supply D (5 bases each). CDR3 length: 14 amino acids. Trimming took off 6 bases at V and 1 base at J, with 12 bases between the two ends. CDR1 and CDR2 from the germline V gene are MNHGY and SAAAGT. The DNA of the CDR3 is TGTGCCAGCAGATCCGACGGGGCCCAAGAGACCCAGTACTTC. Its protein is CASRSDGAQETQYF.